Listed here are 20 T cell receptor beta chains from one sample, sequenced in a study of shared clonotypes between healthy human individuals. Sequencing was performed with immunoSEQ multiplex PCR; in TCRdb, only in-frame clones are kept and a portion is missing. The data hold approximately 470,000 clones, with roughly 80% observed a single time. Sequencing was performed on PBMCs. The receptors were sampled from a woman in her thirties or forties in good health. Some clones in this sample may be carry-over from other donors' samples.

The rearrangement joins TRBV11-2 to TRBJ2-7; tentative D call: TRBD2 (5 bases). CDR3 length equals 14 residues. V shed 0 bases and J shed 4 bases, with 10 bases lying between them. Germline V gene sequence: CDR1 SGHAT, CDR2 FQNNGV. CDR3 residues: CASSLDRLAYEQYF. The CDR3, as DNA: TGTGCCAGCAGCTTAGATCGCCTAGCTTACGAGCAGTACTTC.

To note about this clone: Different DNA sequences within this sample yield the same CDR3. The V and J genes are TRBV5-1 and TRBJ2-1, with TRBD2 as a possible D gene (5 bases). Germline values: CDR1 SGHRS, CDR2 YFSETQ. This CDR3 region has 15 residues. V was trimmed by 0 bases and J by 4 bases, leaving 11 bases between them. CDR3 sequence: CASSLGLAAYNEQFF. The CDR3 DNA follows: TGCGCCAGCAGCTTGGGGCTAGCAGCGTACAATGAGCAGTTCTTC.

J is TRBJ1-2 and V is TRBV5-1, with TRBD1 matching 9 bases. Germline CDR1 reads SGHRS; CDR2 reads YFSETQ. The CDR3 has 14 residues. Trimming cost V 1 base and J 8 bases; bases outside gene matches: 6. CDR3 in amino acids: CASSLWGQGSGYTF. The DNA for the CDR3 is TGCGCCAGCAGCTTGTGGGGACAGGGATCAGGCTACACCTTC.

The V call is TRBV7-3, the J call TRBJ2-2; TRBD1 matches 8 bases. CDR3 length: 16 amino acids. Germline V gene data show CDR1 as SGHTA and CDR2 as FQGTGA. V lost 1 base and J lost 4; bases outside the gene matches: 5. CDR3 protein: CASSLRNRGATGELFF. CDR3 coding DNA: TGTGCCAGCAGCTTAAGGAACAGGGGGGCCACCGGGGAGCTGTTTTTT.

This clone is a singleton in its sample. This chain links TRBV30 with TRBJ2-4; the D gene is possibly TRBD2 (5 bases). CDR3 length: 13 amino acids. Germline values: CDR1 GTSNPN, CDR2 SVGIG (reference sequence). Trimming left V 0 bases short and J 7 bases short, with 10 bases between. The CDR3 here is CAWSVTGWNIQYF. DNA of the CDR3: TGTGCCTGGAGTGTAACGGGGTGGAACATTCAGTACTTC.

The chain joins TRBV28 to TRBJ2-3, with 9 bases fitting TRBD2. CDR1 is MDHEN, CDR2 SYDVKM, per germline. The CDR3 has 15 amino acids. J was trimmed by 4 bases and V by 7 bases; bases with no gene match: 9. The CDR3 loop reads CASTPLAGRADTQYF. The DNA of the CDR3 is TGTGCCAGCACCCCCCTAGCGGGAAGGGCAGATACGCAGTATTTT. Full variable domain (remainder filled in from reference TRBV28 and TRBJ2-3): DVKVTQSSRYLVKRTGEKVFLECVQDMDHENMFWYRQDPGLGLRLIYFSYDVKMKEKGDIPEGYSVSREKKERFSLILESASTNQTSMYLCASTPLAGRADTQYFGPGTRLTVL.

The chain uses TRBV29-1 and TRBJ1-1; D possibly corresponds to TRBD1 (6 bases). Trimming removed 8 bases at V and 0 bases at J, with 7 bases between. CDR3 size: 11 residues. Germline V gene sequence: CDR1 SQVTM, CDR2 ANQGSEA. The CDR3, as DNA: TGCAGCCACAGGGTGAACACTGAAGCTTTCTTT. The encoded protein is CSHRVNTEAFF.

This clone came up once. CDR3 residues: CASSYQMTATIYEQYF. The CDR3 bases are TGTGCCAGCAGTTACCAGATGACAGCCACTATCTACGAGCAGTACTTC. This chain joins TRBV6-6 and TRBJ2-7; tentative D call: TRBD1 (5 bases). V was pared by 2 bases and J by 3 bases, with 17 bases between. Germline CDR1 and CDR2: MNHNY and SVGAGI (reference sequence). CDR3 length: 16 residues.

The CDR3 region is CASSPRTGGEYGYTF. Here the CDR3 DNA reads TGTGCCAGCTCACCCCGGACCGGGGGGGAGTATGGCTACACCTTC. The chain has TRBV18 and TRBJ1-2; D possibly corresponds to TRBD1 (5 bases). The CDR3 covers 15 residues. V lost 3 bases and J 5 bases, leaving 16 bases between the germline ends. Germline V gives CDR1 KGHSH, CDR2 LQKENI.

The rearrangement uses TRBV5-6 and TRBJ2-3; TRBD2 matches at 13 bases. Per germline, CDR1 SGHDT and CDR2 YYEEEE. This CDR3 is built from 16 residues. The V gene end was trimmed by 2 bases and the J gene end by 3 bases; junction bases not matched to a gene: 3. The CDR3 bases are TGTGCCAGCAGCTTCCGACTAGCGGGAGGTACAGATACGCAGTATTTT. Translation gives CASSFRLAGGTDTQYF.

This chain connects TRBV7-9 to TRBJ1-5, with TRBD1 identical over 12 bases. This CDR3 region has 15 residues. V shed 1 base and J 6 bases; nucleotides not matched to a gene: 1. Germline CDR1 and CDR2: SEHNR and FQNEAQ (reference sequence). In DNA, the CDR3 is TGTGCCAGCAGCTTAGGGGACAGGGGGCTTCAGCCCCAGCATTTT. Its translation is CASSLGDRGLQPQHF.

This chain joins TRBV28 and TRBJ2-5, with D perhaps given as TRBD1 or TRBD2 (7 bases each). The germline gives CDR1 MDHEN, CDR2 SYDVKM. This CDR3 is built from 13 residues. V was clipped by 3 bases and J by 7 bases, with 12 bases between them. CDR3 nucleotides: TGTGCCAGCAGTTTCAGGGGGGGAGGGACCCAGTACTTC. Amino acids: CASSFRGGGTQYF.

This clone was detected ten times or more. The chain is built from TRBV5-1 and TRBJ2-3; tentative D call: TRBD1 (5 bases). The CDR3 covers 14 residues. V lost 4 bases and J 6 bases, leaving 15 bases between the germline ends. CDR1 SGHRS and CDR2 YFSETQ come from the germline V gene. The CDR3 is CASSPGQVPDTQYF. As DNA, the CDR3 is TGCGCCAGCAGCCCAGGACAAGTCCCCGATACGCAGTATTTT.

The chain recombines TRBV6-5 with TRBJ1-1; D is unclear. Germline V gene lookup returns CDR1 MNHEY and CDR2 SVGAGI. Trimming cost V 2 bases and J 8 bases, with 6 bases left between them. CDR3 length: 11 amino acids. The CDR3 sequence is CASSYGPEAFF. The CDR3 coding sequence is TGTGCCAGCAGTTACGGGCCCGAAGCTTTCTTT.

CDR3 in amino acids: CASRDRGSYNEQFF. CDR3 bases: TGTGCCAGCCGAGACAGGGGTTCCTACAATGAGCAGTTCTTC. The chain combines TRBV7-2 with TRBJ2-1, with 8 nucleotides matching TRBD1. V lost 8 bases, J lost 1 base, and 4 bases stayed unmatched. The CDR3 runs to 14 residues. Germline V gene data show CDR1 as SGHTA and CDR2 as FQGNSA.

The genes are TRBV7-9 and TRBJ2-1; D perhaps matches TRBD2 (6 bases). V lost 4 bases to trimming and J lost 3 bases, with 10 bases between them. This CDR3 has 14 residues. Per germline, CDR1 SEHNR and CDR2 FQNEAQ (reference sequence). In nucleotides, the CDR3 is TGTGCCAGCAGCTGGGCTAGCGTCTACAATGAGCAGTTCTTC. It encodes CASSWASVYNEQFF.

Worth noting for this clone: Other DNA sequences from this sample encode an identical CDR3 as well. The chain has TRBV9 and TRBJ2-2, with TRBD2 matching over 7 bases. The CDR3 totals 14 residues. Germline V gene sequence: CDR1 SGDLS, CDR2 YYNGEE. The junction had 5 bases not matched to a gene; V was cut back by 5 bases and J by 4 bases. As DNA, the CDR3 is TGTGCCAGCAGTATGGGACTATCCACCGGGGAGCTGTTTTTT. It codes for CASSMGLSTGELFF.

The V call is TRBV7-3, the J call TRBJ1-1; D is unclear. Germline-derived CDR1 and CDR2 are SGHTA and FQGTGA. The CDR3 has 13 amino acids. With 5 bases removed from V and 3 bases from J, the gap between germline ends came to 10 bases. CDR3 in DNA: TGTGCCAGCAGCATCTCAGTTTACACTGAAGCTTTCTTT. It codes for CASSISVYTEAFF.

There are a few counts of this clone. The rearrangement links TRBV18 to TRBJ2-5; D may be TRBD1 (5 bases). Between the trimmed V and J ends, which lost 4 bases and 2 bases, there was a span of 11 bases. The length of the CDR3 is 14 residues. Looked up from germline, CDR1 is KGHSH and CDR2 is LQKENI. CDR3 bases: TGTGCCAGCTCACGACCGACAGAACAAGAGACCCAGTACTTC. Its translation is CASSRPTEQETQYF.

The V and J genes are TRBV28 and TRBJ1-2; no firm D call. The CDR3 extends over 12 amino acids. The V and J ends lost 6 bases and 4 bases respectively, with 9 bases between them. Germline CDR1 is MDHEN and CDR2 is SYDVKM. The CDR3 region has the DNA TGTGCCAGCAGCACCGGGCCCTATGGCTACACCTTC. Protein product: CASSTGPYGYTF.